The entry that follows covers one T cell receptor beta chain sequence. TCRdb's copy holds only in-frame clones and misses some; the assay was immunoSEQ multiplex PCR. Of 65,000 to 100,000 clones in the sample, 91% were seen once. The sample originates from a study of control samples from healthy donors and cancer patients. The CDR3 loop spans 18 amino acids. Trimming removed 3 bases at V and 4 bases at J, with 22 bases between. Looked up from germline, CDR1 is LGHNT and CDR2 is FRNRAP. The chain uses TRBV12-5 and TRBJ1-5; D uncertain. Sequencing input: blood. This TCR derives from a man in his forties or fifties in good health. The CDR3 here is CASGFIYSGTAENQPQHF. The CDR3 bases are TGTGCTAGTGGTTTTATTTATTCGGGAACCGCAGAAAATCAGCCCCAGCATTTT.